These 6 T cell receptor beta chains came from one sample sequenced in a study of T-cell memory formation after mild COVID-19. TCRdb independently ran MiXCR on the 5' RACE reads; one entry per CDR3 protein. The sample shows roughly 300,000 distinct CDR3 sequences, around 15% of them seen only once. Material: PBMCs or a T cell subset sorted from them (not recorded which). These receptor sequences come from a man between 18 and 29 years old who had mild COVID-19 (a few samples of this study predate the infection). Cell type and time point are not known.

The chain's CDR3 is CASSGGYEQYF. CDR3 nucleotides: TGCGCCAGCAGTGGGGGTTACGAGCAGTACTTC. The genes are TRBV10-2 and TRBJ2-7; the D is unclear. V was cut by 4 bases and J by 4 bases, with 5 bases left in between. The CDR3 is 11 residues long. Germline CDR1 and CDR2: WSHSY and SAAADI.

This clonotype was picked up a small number of times. The chain has TRBV12-3 or TRBV12-4 and TRBJ1-5; D is perhaps TRBD1 (5 bases). V lost 6 bases and J 3 bases, leaving 12 bases between the germline ends. The CDR3 contains 14 residues. This CDR3 is CASRGGGNNQPQHF. DNA of the CDR3: TGTGCCAGCAGGGGCGGGGGGAACAATCAGCCCCAGCATTTT.

This clonotype was seen a few times. CDR3 nucleotides: TGTGCCAGCAGCTTAGGATCAGAGGGAAAGGAGACCCAGTACTTC. Residues: CASSLGSEGKETQYF. This chain links TRBV7-8 with TRBJ2-5; TRBD2 might be the D (5 bases). CDR1 is SGHVS, CDR2 FQNEAQ, per germline. The length of the CDR3 is 15 residues. V was cut by 1 base and J by 5 bases, with 14 bases left in between.

This clonotype turned up a few times. V gene TRBV12-3 or TRBV12-4 combines with J gene TRBJ2-5; D remains ambiguous. The CDR3 loop spans 15 amino acids. V was clipped by 8 bases and J by 6 bases, with 22 bases between them. DNA of the CDR3: TGTGCCAGCTATCAGTGGGGTGGTATCGGCCAGACCCAGTACTTC. Its translation: CASYQWGGIGQTQYF.

This clonotype has only a few counts. The chain links TRBV3-1 to TRBJ2-3; D ambiguous. Trimming cost V 4 bases and J 0 bases, with 17 bases left between them. CDR1 is LGHDT, CDR2 YNNKEL, per germline (reference sequence). This CDR3 spans 17 amino acids. The CDR3 reads CASSPSWRQPSTDTQYF. Here the CDR3 DNA reads TGTGCCAGCAGCCCCTCTTGGCGGCAGCCTAGCACAGATACGCAGTATTTT.

The chain employs TRBV9 and TRBJ1-4; 9 bases are shared with TRBD1. The germline V gene encodes CDR1 SGDLS and CDR2 YYNGEE. This CDR3 contains 15 residues. J was trimmed by 3 bases and V by 3 bases; bases with no gene match: 3. The CDR3 here is CASSAWTGANEKLFF. Written as DNA, the CDR3 is TGTGCCAGCAGCGCCTGGACAGGGGCTAATGAAAAACTGTTTTTT.